Detailed here is one TCR beta chain. Measured with immunoSEQ multiplex PCR; TCRdb has only the in-frame clones, and not every one. The data hold about 59,000 clones, with around four fifths observed a single time. The sample originates from a study of blood T cell repertoires in COVID-19. At the level of the study: Researchers got acute and convalescent COVID-19 samples from the United States, Italy and Spain.

Trimming removed 0 bases from V and 14 bases from J; junction bases left unmatched: 6. The CDR3 is 14 amino acids. The germline V gene encodes CDR1 SGHAT and CDR2 FQNNGV. The genes are TRBV11-2 and TRBJ2-3; TRBD2 matches at 12 bases. The source of this sequence is a woman between 65 and 79 years old with acute or convalescent COVID-19. The sample taken for sequencing was peripheral blood. CDR3 in amino acids: CASSLELAGGNWYF. The CDR3 coding sequence is TGTGCCAGCAGCTTAGAACTAGCGGGGGGAAATTGGTATTTT.